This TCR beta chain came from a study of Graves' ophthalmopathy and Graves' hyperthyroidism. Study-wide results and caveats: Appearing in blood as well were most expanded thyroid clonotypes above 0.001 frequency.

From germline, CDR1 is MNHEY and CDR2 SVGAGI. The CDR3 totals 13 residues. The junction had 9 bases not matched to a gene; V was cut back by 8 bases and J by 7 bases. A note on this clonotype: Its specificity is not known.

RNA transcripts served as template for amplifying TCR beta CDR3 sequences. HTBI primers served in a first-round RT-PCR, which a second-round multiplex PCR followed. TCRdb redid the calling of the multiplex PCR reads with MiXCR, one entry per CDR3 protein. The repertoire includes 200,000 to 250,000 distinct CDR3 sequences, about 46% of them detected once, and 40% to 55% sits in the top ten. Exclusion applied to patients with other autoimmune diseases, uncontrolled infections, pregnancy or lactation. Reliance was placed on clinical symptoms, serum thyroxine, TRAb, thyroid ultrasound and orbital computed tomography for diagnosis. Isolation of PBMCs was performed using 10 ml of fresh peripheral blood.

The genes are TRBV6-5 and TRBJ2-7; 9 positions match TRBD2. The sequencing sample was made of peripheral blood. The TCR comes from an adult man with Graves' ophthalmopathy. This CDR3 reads CASRGGRAREQYF. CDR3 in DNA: TGTGCCAGCCGCGGCGGGAGGGCGCGTGAGCAGTACTTC.